The 26 T cell receptor beta chains in this list originate from one sample, sequenced in a study of metastatic and nonmetastatic thyroid tumors. Every patient was untreated before thyroid surgery. TCRdb ran MiXCR on the PCR reads. Here the sample spans about 14,000 clones, 3.6% being singletons. Material for sequencing was tumor tissue. The receptors were gathered from a female donor with papillary thyroid cancer or a benign thyroid nodule (not recorded which). Some clones in this sample may be carry-over from other donors' samples.

This clone was found a few times. This sequence joins TRBV24-1 and TRBJ2-2, with D unresolved. Germline loops: CDR1 KGHDR, CDR2 SFDVKD. The CDR3 loop spans 14 amino acids. The V and J ends lost 3 bases and 3 bases respectively, with 7 bases between them. The chain's CDR3 is CATSDLSDTGELFF. The DNA of the CDR3 is TGTGCCACCAGTGATCTGAGCGACACCGGGGAGCTGTTTTTT.

This chain connects TRBV6-2 or TRBV6-3 to TRBJ1-5; no clear D gene. The germline V gene encodes CDR1 MNHEY and CDR2 SVGEGT. V was trimmed by 4 bases and J by 0 bases, leaving 10 bases between them. The CDR3 consists of 15 residues. CDR3 sequence: CASSSDTYSNQPQHF. The CDR3 bases are TGTGCCAGCAGTTCCGACACCTATAGCAATCAGCCCCAGCATTTT.

A few counts support this clone. CDR3 sequence reads: CSTRTSGRGDNEQFF. Here the CDR3 DNA reads TGCAGCACCCGGACTAGCGGGAGAGGCGACAATGAGCAGTTCTTC. V is TRBV29-1 and J is TRBJ2-1; the match to TRBD2 covers 13 bases. Unmatched junction bases numbered 9, after V lost 8 bases and J lost 5 bases. Germline CDR1 and CDR2: SQVTM and ANQGSEA. The CDR3 extends over 15 amino acids.

This clone has a handful of counts. V and J are TRBV4-1 and TRBJ2-3; D remains ambiguous. CDR1 and CDR2 from the germline V gene are MGHRA and YSYEKL. V lost 4 bases, J lost 1 base, and 9 bases lay in between. The CDR3 extends over 14 amino acids. Written as DNA, the CDR3 is TGCGCCAGCAGCCCGGCAGCAGGCACAGATACGCAGTATTTT. Encoded protein: CASSPAAGTDTQYF.

This clone has a handful of counts. The chain carries TRBV12-5 and TRBJ2-1; the match to TRBD2 covers 7 bases. The trim removed 5 bases at V and 8 bases at J, leaving 12 bases unmatched. The CDR3 loop spans 15 amino acids. Looked up from germline, CDR1 is LGHNT and CDR2 is FRNRAP. The chain's CDR3 is CASGGSGTILYEQFF. CDR3 nucleotides: TGTGCTAGTGGTGGGAGCGGGACCATTTTGTATGAGCAGTTCTTC.

This clone was seen more than once but under ten times. The chain has TRBV6-1 and TRBJ2-7; 7 nucleotides agree with TRBD1. With 7 bases clipped from V and 2 bases from J, the junction kept 14 bases outside the gene matches. This CDR3 comprises 16 residues. Per germline, CDR1 MNHNS and CDR2 SASEGT. CDR3 bases: TGTGCCAGCACCATTAGGGGACAGTGTGGGACCTACGAGCAGTACTTC. Residues: CASTIRGQCGTYEQYF.

This chain joins TRBV6-2 or TRBV6-3 and TRBJ1-4; the match to TRBD1 covers 7 bases. The CDR3 is made up of 14 amino acids. Per the germline V gene, CDR1 is MNHEY and CDR2 is SVGEGT. The ends lost 5 bases at V and 7 bases at J; junction bases unmatched: 7. The DNA for the CDR3 is TGTGCCAGCAGTAAGACAGGGAGAAGTGAAAAACTGTTTTTT. This codes for CASSKTGRSEKLFF.

This chain uses TRBV2 with TRBJ1-2; D gene ambiguous. The CDR3 loop spans 13 amino acids. V gave up 4 bases and J gave up 3 bases, with 9 bases separating them. CDR1 SNHLY and CDR2 FYNNEI come from the germline V gene. CDR3 bases: TGTGCCAGCAGTGCCGGGCCGGACTATGGCTACACCTTC. It specifies CASSAGPDYGYTF.

This clone was seen more than once but under ten times. V and J are TRBV5-1 and TRBJ1-2; 7 bases agree with TRBD1. Germline loops: CDR1 SGHRS, CDR2 YFSETQ. This CDR3 has 15 residues. V lost 0 bases to trimming and J lost 10 bases; unmatched junction nucleotides: 12. The CDR3 reads CASSLASGQYHDYTF. CDR3 DNA: TGCGCCAGCAGCTTGGCTTCGGGACAGTATCATGACTACACCTTC.

Only a few counts were recorded for this clone. This chain connects TRBV20-1 to TRBJ2-1; unclear D gene. V was cut by 5 bases and J by 7 bases, with 12 bases left in between. Germline loops: CDR1 DFQATT, CDR2 SNEGSKA (reference sequence). The CDR3 length is 12 residues. DNA for the CDR3: TGCAGTGCTCGCGTCAGGTGGAATGAGCAGTTCTTC. Amino acids: CSARVRWNEQFF.

This clone came up many times. This sequence joins TRBV5-1 and TRBJ2-3; 9 nucleotides line up with TRBD1. This CDR3 region has 18 residues. Unmatched junction bases numbered 8, after V lost 0 bases and J lost 0 bases. Germline V gives CDR1 SGHRS, CDR2 YFSETQ. CDR3 sequence reads: CASSLAGTGRASTDTQYF. CDR3 nucleotides: TGCGCCAGCAGCTTGGCCGGGACAGGGCGTGCTAGCACAGATACGCAGTATTTT.

V gene TRBV7-2 combines with J gene TRBJ1-5; possibly TRBD1 for D (6 bases). The CDR3 is made up of 14 amino acids. Deletions cut 2 bases from V and 6 bases from J, with 11 bases between. The germline V gene has CDR1 SGHTA and CDR2 FQGNSA. The CDR3 DNA reads as TGTGCCAGCAGCTTATTAAACAGGGTTCAGCCCCAGCATTTT. Its translation is CASSLLNRVQPQHF.

This clone has just a few counts. V gene TRBV19 combines with J gene TRBJ2-3; 12 positions agree with TRBD2. Germline CDR1 reads LNHDA; CDR2 reads SQIVND (reference sequence). The CDR3 length is 15 residues. The junction had 4 bases not matched to a gene; V was cut back by 5 bases and J by 4 bases. CDR3 coding DNA: TGTGCCAGTAGTTCGACTAGCGGGAGTGCAGATACGCAGTATTTT. Protein product: CASSSTSGSADTQYF.

This clone was observed a handful of times. This chain uses TRBV6-9 with TRBJ2-7, with D possibly being TRBD1 (5 bases). The germline gives CDR1 MNHGY, CDR2 SVAAGI. Deletions cut 4 bases from V and 1 base from J, with 11 bases between. This CDR3 is built from 14 residues. The CDR3, as DNA: TGTGCCAGCAGTTTGGGGCGGACATCCTACGAGCAGTACTTC. Amino acids: CASSLGRTSYEQYF.

This clone was observed a handful of times. The chain couples TRBV24-1 to TRBJ1-4; unclear D gene. Trimming left V 0 bases short and J 4 bases short, with 17 bases between. Germline loops: CDR1 KGHDR, CDR2 SFDVKD. The CDR3 is 18 amino acids. In DNA, the CDR3 is TGTGCCACCAGTGATTTGCAAAGGCGGACGGGGATTAATGAAAAACTGTTTTTT. It yields the protein CATSDLQRRTGINEKLFF.

This clone was picked up a small number of times. The chain recombines TRBV28 with TRBJ2-7; 10 bases align to TRBD2. There are 15 residues in the CDR3. The trim removed 2 bases at V and 9 bases at J, leaving 10 bases unmatched. CDR1 is MDHEN, CDR2 SYDVKM, per germline. The CDR3 DNA reads as TGTGCCAGCAGTTTAAGTCTAGCGGGAGTTCTGGGGCAGTACTTC. This encodes CASSLSLAGVLGQYF.

Points on this clone: A read error may be the cause here, since a much bigger clone is one base away. The chain couples TRBV28 to TRBJ1-2, with D possibly TRBD1 on 5 matching bases. V lost 4 bases and J lost 6, with 21 bases in between. CDR1 is MDHEN and CDR2 is SYDVKM in the germline V gene. This CDR3 region has 16 residues. CDR3: CASSSESRDVAHGYTF. In nucleotides, the CDR3 is TGTGCCAGCAGTTCCGAATCCCGGGACGTCGCTCATGGCTACACCTTC.

This clone is medium-sized (0.01 to 0.1%) in the sample. This sequence joins TRBV12-3 or TRBV12-4 and TRBJ2-1; 7 positions agree with TRBD2. Trimming removed 1 base from V and 3 bases from J; junction bases left unmatched: 6. This CDR3 spans 16 amino acids. CDR3 sequence: CASSLGRGSIYNEQFF. For the CDR3, the DNA is TGTGCCAGCAGTTTAGGTCGCGGGAGTATCTACAATGAGCAGTTCTTC.

The table lists this clone with a few counts. The CDR3 DNA reads TGCGCCAGCAGCTTAAGAGGGATGAACACTGAAGCTTTCTTT. This gives the protein CASSLRGMNTEAFF. The chain uses TRBV5-1 and TRBJ1-1; no clear D. Trimming took off 2 bases at V and 0 bases at J, with 8 bases between the two ends. The CDR3 sequence is 14 residues long. The V gene's germline CDR1 is SGHRS and CDR2 YFSETQ.

A few counts support this clone. V and J are TRBV19 and TRBJ2-5; TRBD1 is a possible D gene (6 bases). V lost 5 bases and J lost 1, with 17 bases in between. The CDR3 runs 16 residues. The germline gives CDR1 LNHDA, CDR2 SQIVND (reference sequence). Written as DNA, the CDR3 is TGTGCCAGTAGTCCTTTACGGGACACTGTCCAAGAGACCCAGTACTTC. Its translation is CASSPLRDTVQETQYF.

V and J are TRBV27 and TRBJ1-2; D gene unclear. Trimming left V 2 bases short and J 5 bases short, with 12 bases between. Germline CDR1 and CDR2: MNHEY and SMNVEV (reference sequence). This CDR3 comprises 14 residues. The CDR3 coding sequence is TGTGCCAGCAGTTTAACCGGACCGGGATATGGCTACACCTTC. This codes for CASSLTGPGYGYTF.

In its sample, this clone was seen a few times. This chain connects TRBV28 to TRBJ2-2, with unresolved D. V gave up 2 bases and J gave up 2 bases, with 6 bases separating them. The CDR3 covers 14 residues. Germline CDR1 is MDHEN and CDR2 is SYDVKM. In DNA, the CDR3 is TGTGCCAGCAGTTTAGGGGATAACACCGGGGAGCTGTTTTTT. Amino acids: CASSLGDNTGELFF.

The rearrangement links TRBV2 to TRBJ2-3; 7 positions agree with TRBD2. The CDR3 length is 12 residues. Germline lookup yields CDR1 SNHLY and CDR2 FYNNEI. V shed 8 bases, J shed 4 bases, and the junction held 3 bases outside the gene matches. The CDR3 is CASGRGSDTQYF. In nucleotides, the CDR3 is TGTGCCAGCGGGCGGGGGTCAGATACGCAGTATTTT.

The chain has TRBV11-3 and TRBJ2-2, with D possibly matching TRBD2 (6 bases). V lost 6 bases and J 5 bases, leaving 22 bases between the germline ends. Germline CDR1 is SGHNT and CDR2 is YENEEA. The CDR3 is 17 amino acids. In DNA form, the CDR3 reads TGTGCCAGCAGACTCCAAGTGAGGGCGGGATATACCGGGGAGCTGTTTTTT. This sequence encodes CASRLQVRAGYTGELFF.

V and J are TRBV5-1 and TRBJ2-7; no firm D call. V lost 4 bases and J 6 bases, leaving 14 bases between the germline ends. The germline V gene encodes CDR1 SGHRS and CDR2 YFSETQ. The length of the CDR3 is 13 residues. CDR3 region: CASSLSVTAEQYF. For the CDR3, the DNA is TGCGCCAGCAGCCTGTCGGTGACGGCCGAGCAGTACTTC.

This clone came up many times. DNA of the CDR3: TGTGCCAGCGGACATAAGGACACTGAAGCTTTCTTT. Its protein is CASGHKDTEAFF. J is TRBJ1-1 and V is TRBV13, with a tentative D call TRBD1 (5 bases). Germline V lookup: CDR1 PRHDT, CDR2 FYEKMQ (reference sequence). This CDR3 is 12 amino acids long. V was shortened by 8 bases and J by 3 bases, with 10 bases between the two germline ends.